This paragraph reports one T cell receptor beta chain. The target of this receptor is not known. Base-call qualities are not available, and no considerably larger clone is one nucleotide away. Inclusive of the bounding cysteine and phenylalanine, the CDR3 is 15 residues long. The sequence is cut down to CDR3 DNA, 45 bases in frame from base 1. Reading the germline V gene (reference sequence) gives CDR1 LNHDA and CDR2 SQIVND. The V end loses 2 bases and the J end loses 1 base, and a stretch of 11 bases separates them. In total, fewer than 750 healthy bone marrow donors made up the cohort. At the time of sampling, every cohort member was nominally healthy, though immune exposures that went unrecorded were likely present. The donor tested CMV seronegative, placing the donor among the roughly 340 seronegative members of the cohort. A peripheral blood sample was collected from each donor, and TCR beta sequencing was performed on peripheral blood mononuclear cells. The Qiagen DNeasy Blood Extraction Kit was used to extract genomic DNA from the blood cell samples.

The sample comes from a study of cytomegalovirus exposure and HLA in healthy donors (dated by TCRdb to the late 2010s). About the study as a whole: An earlier analysis of about 560 of the donors reported about 300 Gb of sequence data and about 120 million unique TCR beta sequences obtained from some 200 million T cells. An early release that covered some 640 HLA-typed donors contained 300 to 350 gigabases of sequencing data and tens of millions of unique TCR sequences. Of the roughly 420 genotyped donors, over 80% were placed in the genetic ancestry cluster associated with self-reported Caucasian donors. The study aimed to test whether signatures of past pathogen exposure could be identified by cataloging public T cell receptors. Using immunosequencing, the study profiled T cell repertoires from roughly 650 subjects and related those repertoires to cytomegalovirus serostatus. Along with the approximately 700-subject first cohort, a separate validation cohort of over 90 different subjects was used. The study combined high-throughput TCR immunosequencing, statistical association of individual TCRs with disease status, and machine learning to predict cytomegalovirus infection status. In a later analysis, previously published TCR beta repertoires from more than 500 donors were re-analyzed and high-resolution HLA genotyping was added so that TCR occurrence patterns could be studied. Rather than using new phenotypic data, the later analysis identified candidate immune exposures from TCR beta sequences and from how often those sequences occurred across donors. An earlier analysis of around 580 of the donors used high-throughput TCR beta sequencing to judge whether each TCR beta V gene segment behaved as functional or pseudogenic. Donor age, sex, ethnicity and CMV serostatus were collected together with the repertoire data. A later genetic analysis took genome-wide SNP genotypes for about three fifths of the 666 donors and used that subset as a discovery cohort. Every repertoire in the discovery cohort had been generated on one and the same sequencing platform. HLA typing included class I and class II loci at four-digit resolution. The number of donors typed differed by locus, with 629-630 for A, B, C, DRB1 and DQB1, 522 for DQA1, 600 to 610 for DPA1, and some 440 for DPB1. About 5 DR-DQ haplotypes were handled as single units for association and clustering, since linkage in the cohort was strong. Among some 410 genotyped donors of the cohort, an average of approximately 240,000 unique TCR beta nucleotide sequences were sequenced per donor, about a sixth of them non-productive.

Points the paper makes about the study in general: Linkage disequilibrium might explain the correlated functional status among segregating V segments, but an unknown experimental factor could not be excluded. In a later analysis, HLA-associated TCR beta chains were found to be more clonally expanded and to have lower generation probabilities than equally common non-associated chains. CMV serostatus was the only immune exposure information available for the cohort. In a later analysis, most CMV-associated TCR beta chains were found to appear HLA-restricted, with HLA associations seemingly driven largely by CMV exposure. Some IMGT-functional V segments, including TRBV6-2 and TRBV6-3, could not be told apart with the 87-base-pair reads, so those segments were excluded. In a later analysis, 15,000 to 20,000 TCR beta sequences were associated with specific HLA alleles at a false discovery rate of 0.05. HLA typing was unavailable for some donors at each locus, so association tests used only the typed subset. Broadly in line with IMGT annotations, most TCR beta V segments showed up in productive rearrangements about 90% or about 30% of the time in an earlier analysis of some 590 of the donors. According to a later genetic analysis, donors in an Asian-associated ancestry cluster had fewer N-insertions in productive TCRs than the roughly 660-donor mean. Presence/absence analyses assumed roughly uniform sequencing depth across donors, an assumption that may not hold. According to the authors, the approach could potentially be generalized to other disease states and immunological phenotypes. The earlier analysis of approximately 590 of the donors excluded some 15 rarely observed V segments, including chromosome 9 orphons, because counts were too low. A further reported finding was that TCR beta sequences accurately predicted the HLA-A and HLA-B alleles for most subjects in the first cohort. Strong co-occurrence of HLA alleles, especially DR and DQ, made assigning TCR associations to individual alleles difficult. The classifier was reported to diagnose cytomegalovirus status with high specificity and sensitivity in both the original cohort and the validation cohort. In the study, approximately 160 TCR beta chains were listed as associated with cytomegalovirus. According to a later analysis, parvovirus B19, influenza, CMV and Epstein-Barr virus appeared linked to several top co-occurrence clusters. Most TCR sequences were seen in very few donors, while some public TCRs were found in many individuals. A few of the identified cytomegalovirus-associated TCR beta chains were confirmed in vitro to be specific for cytomegalovirus antigens. The cohort was sequenced for TCR beta chains only, and without alpha or paired-chain data the features that could be detected were limited. A later analysis found that TCR association rates varied across HLA loci, with DRB1 alleles showing the most associated TCRs and HLA-C alleles the fewest. V-gene and J-gene trimming of TCR beta chains was associated with a missense DCLRE1C variant in a later genetic analysis, and the association was replicated in an independent cohort. A cluster of highly shared sequence variants was judged likely to represent a technical artifact of the sequencing pipeline.

The library was built by means of the immunoSEQ multiplex PCR assay. For the multiplex PCR, a mixture combining 60 forward primers for TCR Vbeta segments and 13 reverse primers for TCR Jbeta segments was used. The CDR3 region of rearranged TCR beta genes was amplified from genomic DNA with a multiplex PCR assay. On the Illumina HiSeq System, the amplified TCR beta libraries were sequenced as 87-base-pair reads. The study's own analysis went as follows. A later analysis tallied roughly 76 million unique TCR beta chains across the 666 repertoires, and around 9.9 million of those chains were shared by two or more donors. Raw reads were error-corrected and collapsed into unique sequences with a nearest-neighbor algorithm that merged closely related sequences to remove PCR and sequencing errors. CDR3 sequences were aligned to IMGT reference sequences to assign V, D and J gene segments. For a sequence to be retained, at least a six-nucleotide match to both a V gene segment and a J gene segment was required. A rearrangement was called productive if the CDR3 had no stop codons and remained in frame with V and J, and every other rearrangement was called non-productive. CDR3 was defined by IMGT convention, running from the second conserved V-encoded cysteine to the conserved J-encoded phenylalanine. The earlier analysis of roughly 590 of the donors excluded sequences that lacked an unambiguous match to a single V gene segment. An earlier analysis of a few hundred of the donors classified V segments as functional when productive rearrangements were above 56.7% and as segregating when the standard deviation between donors was above 5%. A statistical classification framework was built for diagnosing cytomegalovirus status from the catalog of TCR beta chain sequences. In a later analysis, V and J genes were assigned by comparing TCR nucleotide sequences against IMGT/GENE-DB human TR gene sequences. Using the TCRdist pipeline, a later analysis assigned CDR3 sequences along with most-parsimonious VDJ recombination scenarios. In a later analysis, each TCR beta chain was defined by its CDR3 amino acid sequence together with its V-gene family, and reads without a unique V-gene family were excluded. To address suspected cross-contamination and a sequencing artifact, a later analysis removed approximately 600 highly shared, low-generation-probability nucleotide sequences. For each public chain, a later analysis derived a clonal expansion index from normalized ranks of inferred template counts within each repertoire. In a later analysis, generation probabilities were computed using a VDJ recombination model fitted to out-of-frame rearrangements, and the results were checked against IGoR. In a later analysis, TCR-TCR, TCR-HLA and TCR-CMV co-occurrence was scored with hypergeometric tests, and a repertoire-size bias correction was applied to TCR pairs. False discovery rates were estimated in a later analysis by permuting HLA or CMV assignments 20 times. In a later analysis, co-occurring TCRs were grouped using DBSCAN, with TCRdist sequence similarity added in when clustering inside HLA-allele-positive subsets. For co-occurrence clustering, repertoires with fewer than 30,000 or more than 120,000 public chains were excluded, along with four or five repertoires with anomalous nucleotide sharing. The source is immuneACCESS, and TCRdb retained only in-frame sequences with V and J called. Part of the clones is not carried over; for the studies checked, unresolved V genes explain less than half of this, and the remainder is unexplained. The V and J calls and clone size are taken from that table; D and trimming were inferred from the DNA. The table for this sample lists about 93,000 clones; under 90% of them were counted only once. About 3.8% of the sample comes from the top ten.

This clonotype was obtained from a man aged 45-65 years in good health and CMV-seronegative. Material for sequencing was PBMCs. This chain joins TRBV19 to TRBJ2-5; perhaps TRBD1 is the D gene, with 6 bases matching. The nucleotide sequence reads as follows: TGTGCCAGTAGTATACAGGTGGGGGCCCAAGAGACCCAGTACTTC. Translated, it reads CASSIQVGAQETQYF.